This entry is about one T cell receptor (beta chain). What it binds is not known. Unmatched junction bases numbered 10, after V lost 8 bases and J lost 4 bases. The CDR3 has 15 residues. CDR1 and CDR2 (germline): SGHTA, FQGNSA. Genomic DNA (from each subset) was split evenly across several immunoSEQ plates. Sequencing used immunoSEQ multiplex PCR; TCRdb keeps in-frame clones, though not all of them. The table includes 2 million to 2.5 million clones, approximately 94% detected once. This specimen belongs to a study of shared clonotypes between healthy human individuals. Partitioning of CD4+ cells yielded a CD45RA+ naive subset and a CD45RA-negative memory subset. Study-wide findings and caveats: Sampling was confined to blood; repertoires within tissues likely differ. A limitation of the genetic and exposure-history diversity represented arose from few donors.

The material sequenced was naive CD4+ T cells from PBMCs. Subset given: CD45RA+ positively selected. This chain joins TRBV7-2 and TRBJ2-1; 8 nucleotides match TRBD2. This clonotype originated in a man aged 18 to 29 in good health. Some clones in this sample may be carry-over from other donors' samples. CDR3 loop: CASPPRREVYNEQFF. The DNA for the CDR3 is TGTGCCAGCCCCCCCCGGCGGGAGGTTTACAATGAGCAGTTCTTC. Complete variable domain (other parts from reference TRBV7-2 and TRBJ2-1): GAGVSQSPSNKVTEKGKDVELRCDPISGHTALYWYRQSLGQGLEFLIYFQGNSAPDKSGLPSDRFSAERTGGSVSTLTIQRTQQEDSAVYLCASPPRREVYNEQFFGPGTRLTVL.